One and the same sample provided the 2 T cell receptor beta chains below, sequenced in a study of blood T cell repertoires in COVID-19. TCRdb's copy holds only in-frame clones and misses some; the assay was immunoSEQ multiplex PCR. The sample yields around 81,000 clones, 86% seen once. The sequencing sample was made of peripheral blood. The receptors shown here come from a woman in her sixties or seventies with acute or convalescent COVID-19.

The table lists this clone with a count of one. The chain uses TRBV7-3 and TRBJ1-1; no definite D call. Germline lookup yields CDR1 SGHTA and CDR2 FQGTGA. Trimming took 5 bases from V and 1 from J, leaving 17 bases between them. The CDR3 covers 16 residues. The CDR3 region has the DNA TGTGCCAGCAGCCTCGAGGCTGGTCGCCCGAACACTGAAGCTTTCTTT. It yields the protein CASSLEAGRPNTEAFF.

The V gene is TRBV28, the J gene TRBJ2-2, with D unresolved. V lost 1 base, J lost 6 bases, and 9 bases lay in between. Germline CDR1 is MDHEN and CDR2 is SYDVKM. The CDR3 contains 14 residues. The DNA of the CDR3 is TGTGCCAGCAGTTTATCTGGTGCGGCCGGGGAGCTGTTTTTT. Translating gives CASSLSGAAGELFF.